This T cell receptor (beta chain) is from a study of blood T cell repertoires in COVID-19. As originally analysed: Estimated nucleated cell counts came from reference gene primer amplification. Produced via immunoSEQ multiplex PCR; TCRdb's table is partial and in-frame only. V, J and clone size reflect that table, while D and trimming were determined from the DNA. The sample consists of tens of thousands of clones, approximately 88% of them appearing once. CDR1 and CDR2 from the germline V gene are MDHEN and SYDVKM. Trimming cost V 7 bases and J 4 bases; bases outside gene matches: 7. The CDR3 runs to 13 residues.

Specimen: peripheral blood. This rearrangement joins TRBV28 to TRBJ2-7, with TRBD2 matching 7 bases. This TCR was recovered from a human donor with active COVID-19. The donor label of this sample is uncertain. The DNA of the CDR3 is TGTGCCAGCACCGGGGGGTGGGAATACGAGCAGTACTTC. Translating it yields CASTGGWEYEQYF.